This T cell receptor (beta chain) was sequenced during a study of cytomegalovirus exposure and HLA in healthy donors. Notes on the study in general: TCR beta sequences reportedly predicted the HLA-A and HLA-B alleles of most subjects accurately.

The PCR employed 60 Vbeta primers together with 13 Jbeta primers. This table comes from immunoSEQ multiplex PCR, and its TCRdb copy is limited to in-frame clones, with some not included. Of roughly 160,000 clones in the sample, around 80% were seen once. On this clone: Its antigen is not known.

Nominally healthy donors were sampled, though unrecorded immune exposures were likely. Unmatched junction bases numbered 4, after V lost 2 bases and J lost 2 bases. Germline values: CDR1 LGHNA, CDR2 YNFKEQ. This CDR3 region has 16 residues. The clonotype comes from a middle-aged man in good health and CMV-seronegative. The chain links TRBV4-2 to TRBJ2-3; 10 bases map to TRBD1. Specimen: PBMCs. The CDR3, as DNA: TGTGCCAGCAGCCAAATCGGGACAGGGGACACAGATACGCAGTATTTT. This encodes CASSQIGTGDTDTQYF.